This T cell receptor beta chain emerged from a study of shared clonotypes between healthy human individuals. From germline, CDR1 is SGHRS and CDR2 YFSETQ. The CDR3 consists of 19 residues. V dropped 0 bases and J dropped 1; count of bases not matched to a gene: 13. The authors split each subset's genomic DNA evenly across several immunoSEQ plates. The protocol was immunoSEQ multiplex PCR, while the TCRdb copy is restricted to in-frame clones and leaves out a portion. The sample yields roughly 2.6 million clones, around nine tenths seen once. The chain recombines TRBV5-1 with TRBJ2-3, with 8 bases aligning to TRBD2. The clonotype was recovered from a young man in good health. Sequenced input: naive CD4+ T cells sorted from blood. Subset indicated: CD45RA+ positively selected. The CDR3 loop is CASSLARSGSVGGTDTQYF. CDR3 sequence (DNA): TGCGCCAGCAGCTTGGCCAGGAGCGGGAGTGTGGGAGGCACAGATACGCAGTATTTT.